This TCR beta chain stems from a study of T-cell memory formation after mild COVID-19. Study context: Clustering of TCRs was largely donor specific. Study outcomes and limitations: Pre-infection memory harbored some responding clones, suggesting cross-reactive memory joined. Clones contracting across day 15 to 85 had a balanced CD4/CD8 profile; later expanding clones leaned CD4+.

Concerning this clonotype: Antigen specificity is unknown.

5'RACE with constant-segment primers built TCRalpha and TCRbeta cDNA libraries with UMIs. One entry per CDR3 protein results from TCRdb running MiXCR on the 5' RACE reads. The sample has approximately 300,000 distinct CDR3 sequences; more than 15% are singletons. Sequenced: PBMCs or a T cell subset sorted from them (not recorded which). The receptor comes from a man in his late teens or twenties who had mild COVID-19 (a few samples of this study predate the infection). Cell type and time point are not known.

CDR3 sequence: CASSFRGGGDNYGYTF. The CDR3 DNA is TGTGCCAGCAGTTTCAGGGGAGGGGGGGACAACTATGGCTACACCTTC. The rearrangement links TRBV12-3 or TRBV12-4 to TRBJ1-2; tentatively, D is TRBD1 (6 bases). The CDR3 has 16 amino acids. Trimming stripped 3 bases from V and 2 bases from J, with 16 bases between.